The 22 T cell receptor beta chains presented below share a single source sample, sequenced in a study of blood T cell repertoires in COVID-19. Profiled with immunoSEQ multiplex PCR; TCRdb holds only in-frame clones, not every one. The sample gives just over 250,000 clones, 88% of which show up once; 10% to 13% is in the top ten. Sample: peripheral blood. The source is a woman in her seventies with COVID-19, enrolled during active disease.

V usage is TRBV11-3 and J usage is TRBJ2-1; weak D call: TRBD2 (7 bases). The CDR3 runs 12 residues. Germline CDR1 SGHNT, CDR2 YENEEA. V lost 5 bases and J 9 bases, leaving 11 bases between the germline ends. This CDR3 reads CASSQRGGEQFF. DNA of the CDR3: TGTGCCAGCAGCCAGAGGGGGGGTGAGCAGTTCTTC.

The table lists this clone with a count of one. The chain uses TRBV6-1 and TRBJ1-3; D gene uncertain. Germline lookup yields CDR1 MNHNS and CDR2 SASEGT. The V and J ends lost 1 base and 0 bases respectively, with 7 bases between them. This CDR3 is 15 amino acids long. This CDR3 is CASSEGGTSGNTIYF. The CDR3 DNA reads TGTGCCAGCAGTGAAGGAGGTACCTCTGGAAACACCATATATTTT.

This clone has more than one count but fewer than ten. Different DNA sequences within this sample yield the same CDR3. This chain uses TRBV5-1 with TRBJ1-1; D unclear. Germline CDR1 SGHRS, CDR2 YFSETQ. The CDR3 loop spans 13 amino acids. The ends were cut back, 0 bases at V and 4 bases at J, with 7 bases in the middle. The CDR3 sequence is CASSLGSSTEAFF. The CDR3, as DNA: TGCGCCAGCAGCTTGGGTTCTAGCACTGAAGCTTTCTTT. Looking up the rest from reference TRBV5-1 and TRBJ1-1 gives the full variable domain: KAGVTQTPRYLIKTRGQQVTLSCSPISGHRSVSWYQQTPGQGLQFLFEYFSETQRNKGNFPGRFSGRQFSNSRSEMNVSTLELGDSALYLCASSLGSSTEAFFGQGTRLTVV.

The gene calls are TRBV20-1 and TRBJ1-4; weak D call: TRBD1 (5 bases). This CDR3 has 11 residues. Germline V gene data show CDR1 as DFQATT and CDR2 as SNEGSKA (reference sequence). The DNA of the CDR3 is TGCATCCCCGGGGGGAGTGAAAAACTGTTTTTT. Its protein is CIPGGSEKLFF.

The rearrangement links TRBV7-9 to TRBJ2-4; 7 bases agree with TRBD2. This CDR3 comprises 12 residues. CDR1 SEHNR and CDR2 FQNEAQ come from the germline V gene (reference sequence). Trimming cost V 4 bases and J 8 bases; bases outside gene matches: 2. DNA for the CDR3: TGTGCCAGCAGCTCCCGGGAGGACATTCAGTACTTC. Protein product: CASSSREDIQYF.

The chain employs TRBV28 and TRBJ2-3; 12 bases are a match to TRBD2. Germline V lookup: CDR1 MDHEN, CDR2 SYDVKM. With 5 bases clipped from V and 8 bases from J, the junction kept 8 bases outside the gene matches. This CDR3 has 15 amino acids. Here the CDR3 DNA reads TGTGCCAGCAGTCGGACTAGCGGGACTAGCGGTACGCAGTATTTT. Translated: CASSRTSGTSGTQYF.

The genes are TRBV7-8 and TRBJ1-4, with 7 bases lining up with TRBD1. Germline CDR1 is SGHVS and CDR2 is FQNEAQ. This CDR3 region has 13 residues. J lost 4 bases, V lost 5 bases, and 1 base had no gene match. The CDR3 sequence: CASSRDSNEKLFF. The DNA of the CDR3 is TGTGCCAGCAGCCGGGACAGTAATGAAAAACTGTTTTTT.

The J gene is TRBJ2-5, the V gene TRBV5-1; D perhaps matches TRBD1 (6 bases). V was shortened by 5 bases and J by 6 bases, with 20 bases between the two germline ends. Looked up from germline, CDR1 is SGHRS and CDR2 is YFSETQ. The CDR3 has 15 amino acids. CDR3 sequence: CASRLGYQGTKTQYF. CDR3 coding DNA: TGCGCCAGCAGACTTGGTTACCAGGGGACGAAGACCCAGTACTTC.

V usage is TRBV6-1 and J usage is TRBJ1-6; D is unclear. Germline CDR1 is MNHNS and CDR2 is SASEGT. Trimming shortened V by 2 bases and J by 7 bases, and 12 bases separated the two germline ends. The CDR3 runs to 15 residues. CDR3 in DNA: TGTGCCAGCAGTGAAATTCCGGGAGCAAATTCACCCCTCCACTTT. This translates into CASSEIPGANSPLHF.

This clone was detected once. This chain connects TRBV3-1 (or the pseudogene TRBV3-2) to TRBJ2-5; 7 nucleotides line up with TRBD2. Germline lookup yields CDR1 LGHDT and CDR2 YNNKEL (reference sequence). CDR3 length: 16 residues. The junction had 12 bases not matched to a gene; V was cut back by 3 bases and J by 5 bases. CDR3: CASSHGGLDIGETQYF. The CDR3 DNA reads as TGTGCCAGCAGCCACGGAGGACTAGACATCGGGGAGACCCAGTACTTC.

The chain recombines TRBV30 with TRBJ1-2; 9 bases fit TRBD1. J gave up 3 bases and V 7 bases, and 3 bases lay outside the gene matches. Germline V gives CDR1 GTSNPN, CDR2 SVGIG (reference sequence). This CDR3 comprises 12 residues. DNA for the CDR3: TGTGCCTCCGGGACAGGGCACTATGGCTACACCTTC. It yields the protein CASGTGHYGYTF.

The J gene is TRBJ1-3, the V gene TRBV19; unclear D gene. This CDR3 has 18 residues. Germline CDR1 and CDR2: LNHDA and SQIVND (reference sequence). With 5 bases removed from V and 0 bases from J, the gap between germline ends came to 20 bases. CDR3 in DNA: TGTGCCAGTAGTTTAAGGGAGTCAGCCTGGAGCTCTGGAAACACCATATATTTT. It codes for CASSLRESAWSSGNTIYF.

The CDR3 region is CASSSSGQFLTEAFF. The CDR3 bases are TGTGCCAGCAGCTCCTCGGGACAGTTTCTCACTGAAGCTTTCTTT. The chain employs TRBV7-3 and TRBJ1-1, with TRBD1 matching over 7 bases. CDR3 length equals 15 residues. V lost 4 bases, J lost 4 bases, and 9 bases stayed unmatched. Germline lookup yields CDR1 SGHTA and CDR2 FQGTGA.

The CDR3 is CASRQGGDSPLHF. The CDR3 DNA follows: TGTGCCAGTAGACAGGGAGGAGATTCACCCCTCCACTTT. This chain connects TRBV6-5 to TRBJ1-6; 7 bases align to TRBD1. The V and J ends lost 9 bases and 8 bases, in that order; junction bases with no gene match: 7. Per germline, CDR1 MNHEY and CDR2 SVGAGI. The CDR3 is 13 residues long.

The rearrangement uses TRBV24-1 and TRBJ1-5, with 8 nucleotides matching TRBD1. Germline lookup yields CDR1 KGHDR and CDR2 SFDVKD. Trimming removed 3 bases from V and 6 bases from J; junction bases left unmatched: 3. The CDR3 sequence is 14 residues long. The CDR3 loop reads CATSDATGVQPQHF. In nucleotides, the CDR3 is TGTGCCACCAGTGATGCGACAGGGGTTCAGCCCCAGCATTTT.

This sequence joins TRBV7-6 and TRBJ2-2; 8 bases map to TRBD2. Germline V gene sequence: CDR1 SGHVS, CDR2 FNYEAQ. V shed 1 base, J shed 8 bases, and the junction held 6 bases outside the gene matches. The CDR3 is made up of 15 amino acids. The CDR3 is CASSLGLARDGELFF. The CDR3, as DNA: TGTGCCAGCAGCTTAGGACTAGCGCGTGATGGGGAGCTGTTTTTT. The full variable domain, completed using reference TRBV7-6 and TRBJ2-2, is GAGVSQSPRYKVTKRGQDVALRCDPISGHVSLYWYRQALGQGPEFLTYFNYEAQQDKSGLPNDRFSAERPEGSISTLTIQRTEQRDSAMYRCASSLGLARDGELFFGEGSRLTVL.

The V call is TRBV5-4, the J call TRBJ1-2, with TRBD1 matching 10 bases. Germline values: CDR1 SGHNT, CDR2 YYREEE (reference sequence). The CDR3 sequence is 13 residues long. Unmatched junction bases numbered 4, after V lost 7 bases and J lost 4 bases. CDR3 protein: CASRQGALYGYTF. DNA of the CDR3: TGTGCCAGCCGACAGGGGGCTCTCTATGGCTACACCTTC.

The rearrangement uses TRBV19 and TRBJ1-3, with D hard to call. CDR3 length equals 15 residues. The V gene's germline CDR1 is LNHDA and CDR2 SQIVND (reference sequence). The V end lost 5 bases, the J end lost 0 bases, and 11 bases lay between the germline ends. CDR3 region: CASSLRHRSGNTIYF. The DNA for the CDR3 is TGTGCCAGTAGTCTCCGACACCGCTCTGGAAACACCATATATTTT.

This clone was detected only once. The CDR3, as DNA: TGTGCCAGCAGTTTCGCTAGCGGGAGTATCGAGCAGTACTTC. Amino acids: CASSFASGSIEQYF. The J gene is TRBJ2-7, the V gene TRBV28, with 10 bases aligning to TRBD2. The CDR3 extends over 14 amino acids. Germline V CDR1 and CDR2: MDHEN, SYDVKM. V shed 3 bases and J 6 bases; nucleotides not matched to a gene: 5. Drawing the rest from reference TRBV28 and TRBJ2-7, the complete variable domain is DVKVTQSSRYLVKRTGEKVFLECVQDMDHENMFWYRQDPGLGLRLIYFSYDVKMKEKGDIPEGYSVSREKKERFSLILESASTNQTSMYLCASSFASGSIEQYFGPGTRLTVT.

The rearrangement links TRBV3-1 (or the pseudogene TRBV3-2) to TRBJ1-2, with TRBD1 matching over 10 bases. CDR3 size: 14 residues. The V segment lost 5 bases and the J segment 3 bases; nucleotides outside the gene matches: 3. CDR1 and CDR2 from the germline V gene are LGHDT and YNNKEL (reference sequence). The CDR3 here is CASSRQGADYGYTF. CDR3 nucleotides: TGTGCCAGCAGCAGACAGGGGGCCGACTATGGCTACACCTTC.

J is TRBJ2-1 and V is TRBV4-1; a weak D match, TRBD2 (5 bases). The CDR3 length is 16 residues. V was shortened by 1 base and J by 4 bases, with 14 bases between the two germline ends. The germline V gene has CDR1 MGHRA and CDR2 YSYEKL. In nucleotides, the CDR3 is TGCGCCAGCAGCCAAGGCGAAGCGGCCCCTTACAATGAGCAGTTCTTC. Its translation: CASSQGEAAPYNEQFF.

The genes are TRBV20-1 and TRBJ2-5; D ambiguous. The CDR3 is made up of 11 amino acids. V lost 4 bases, J lost 1 base, and 4 bases lay in between. CDR1 is DFQATT, CDR2 SNEGSKA, per germline (reference sequence). The CDR3 region is CSAIRQETQYF. CDR3 nucleotides: TGCAGTGCTATCCGCCAAGAGACCCAGTACTTC.